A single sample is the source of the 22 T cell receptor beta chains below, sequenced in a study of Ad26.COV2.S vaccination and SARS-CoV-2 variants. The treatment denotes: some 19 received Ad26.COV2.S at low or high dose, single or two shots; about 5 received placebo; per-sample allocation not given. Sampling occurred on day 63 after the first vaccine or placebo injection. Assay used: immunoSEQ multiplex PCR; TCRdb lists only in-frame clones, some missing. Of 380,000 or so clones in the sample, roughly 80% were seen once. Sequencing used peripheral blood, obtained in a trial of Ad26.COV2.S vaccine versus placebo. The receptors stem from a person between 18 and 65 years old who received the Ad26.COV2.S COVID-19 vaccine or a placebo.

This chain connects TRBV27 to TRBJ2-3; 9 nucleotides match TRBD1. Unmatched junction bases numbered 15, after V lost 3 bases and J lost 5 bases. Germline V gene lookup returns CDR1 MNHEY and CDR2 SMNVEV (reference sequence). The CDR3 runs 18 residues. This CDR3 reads CASSFLISSGQGKDTQYF. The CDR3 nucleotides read TGTGCCAGCAGTTTCCTGATCTCCTCTGGACAGGGGAAAGATACGCAGTATTTT.

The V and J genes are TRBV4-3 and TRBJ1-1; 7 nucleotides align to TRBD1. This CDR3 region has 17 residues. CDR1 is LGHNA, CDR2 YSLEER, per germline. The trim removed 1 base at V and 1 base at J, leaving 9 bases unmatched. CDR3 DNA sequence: TGCGCCAGCAGCCAAGCCCAGACCAGGGGGGAGAACACTGAAGCTTTCTTT. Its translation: CASSQAQTRGENTEAFF.

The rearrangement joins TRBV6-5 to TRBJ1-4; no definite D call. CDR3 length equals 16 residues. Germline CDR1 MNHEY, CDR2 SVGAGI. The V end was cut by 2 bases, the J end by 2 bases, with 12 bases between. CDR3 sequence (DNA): TGTGCCAGCAGTTACGAGGCGCCCCGCACTAATGAAAAACTGTTTTTT. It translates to CASSYEAPRTNEKLFF.

CDR3 bases: TGCGCCAGCAGCTTGGCTCAGACTAGCGGGGGCATTCAGTACTTC. As protein: CASSLAQTSGGIQYF. J is TRBJ2-4 and V is TRBV5-1; TRBD2 matches at 12 bases. After removal of 0 bases from V and 9 bases from J, the junction contained 4 bases not matched to a gene. In germline, CDR1 is SGHRS, CDR2 YFSETQ. The CDR3 loop spans 15 amino acids.

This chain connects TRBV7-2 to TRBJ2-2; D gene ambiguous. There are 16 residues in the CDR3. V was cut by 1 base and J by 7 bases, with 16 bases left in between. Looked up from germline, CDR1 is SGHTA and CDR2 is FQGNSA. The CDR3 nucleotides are TGTGCCAGCAGCTTAGTTTCGGTAATCCGAAACGGGGAGCTGTTTTTT. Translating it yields CASSLVSVIRNGELFF.

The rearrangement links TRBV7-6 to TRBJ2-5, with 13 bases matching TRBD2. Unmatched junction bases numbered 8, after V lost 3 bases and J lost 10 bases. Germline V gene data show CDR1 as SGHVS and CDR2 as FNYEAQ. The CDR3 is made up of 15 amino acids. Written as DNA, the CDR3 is TGTGCCAGCAGCTTGGGGACTAGCGGGACCCCCGACCAGTACTTC. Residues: CASSLGTSGTPDQYF.

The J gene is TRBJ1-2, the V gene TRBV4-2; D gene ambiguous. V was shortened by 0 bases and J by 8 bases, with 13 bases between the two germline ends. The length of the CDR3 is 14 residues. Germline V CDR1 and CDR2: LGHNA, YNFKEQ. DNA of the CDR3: TGTGCCAGCAGCCAAGATTACCGGGCCCAGGGCTACACCTTC. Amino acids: CASSQDYRAQGYTF.

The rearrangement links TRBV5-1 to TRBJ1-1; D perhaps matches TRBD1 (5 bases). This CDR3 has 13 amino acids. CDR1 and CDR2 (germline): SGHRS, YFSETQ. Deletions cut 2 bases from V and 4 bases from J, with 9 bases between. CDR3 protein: CASSLGEGTEAFF. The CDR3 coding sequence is TGCGCCAGCAGCTTAGGGGAGGGCACTGAAGCTTTCTTT.

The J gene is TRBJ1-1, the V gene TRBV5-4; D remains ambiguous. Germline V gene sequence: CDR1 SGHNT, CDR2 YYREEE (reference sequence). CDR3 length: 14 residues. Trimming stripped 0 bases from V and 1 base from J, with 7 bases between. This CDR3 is CASSLAVGNTEAFF. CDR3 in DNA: TGTGCCAGCAGCTTGGCCGTCGGGAACACTGAAGCTTTCTTT.

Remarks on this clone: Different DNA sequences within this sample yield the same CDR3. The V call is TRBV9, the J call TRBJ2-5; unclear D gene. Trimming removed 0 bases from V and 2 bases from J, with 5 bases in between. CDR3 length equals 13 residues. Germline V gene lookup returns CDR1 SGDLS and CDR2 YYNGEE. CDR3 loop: CASSVDLQETQYF. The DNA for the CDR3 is TGTGCCAGCAGCGTAGACCTACAAGAGACCCAGTACTTC.

The CDR3 loop is CASSSPDRTGEISGANVLTF. Written as DNA, the CDR3 is TGTGCCAGCAGCTCCCCCGATCGTACAGGGGAAATCTCTGGGGCCAACGTCCTGACTTTC. The V and J genes are TRBV4-2 and TRBJ2-6; 7 bases align to TRBD1. In germline, CDR1 is LGHNA, CDR2 YNFKEQ. The CDR3 spans 20 residues. V shed 5 bases, J shed 0 bases, and the junction held 16 bases outside the gene matches.

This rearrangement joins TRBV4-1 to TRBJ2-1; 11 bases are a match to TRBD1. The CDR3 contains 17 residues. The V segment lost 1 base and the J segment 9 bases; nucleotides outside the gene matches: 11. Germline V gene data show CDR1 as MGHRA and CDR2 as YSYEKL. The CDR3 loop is CASSQVPLGTGGFEQFF. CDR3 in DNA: TGCGCCAGCAGCCAAGTTCCCCTCGGGACAGGGGGATTTGAGCAGTTCTTC.

CDR3 sequence reads: CSSQTGSRGYTF. CDR3 bases: TGCAGCTCCCAGACGGGGTCGCGCGGCTACACCTTC. J is TRBJ1-2 and V is TRBV29-1; D ambiguous. Germline-derived CDR1 and CDR2 are SQVTM and ANQGSEA. This CDR3 comprises 12 residues. V was pared by 8 bases and J by 8 bases, with 18 bases between.

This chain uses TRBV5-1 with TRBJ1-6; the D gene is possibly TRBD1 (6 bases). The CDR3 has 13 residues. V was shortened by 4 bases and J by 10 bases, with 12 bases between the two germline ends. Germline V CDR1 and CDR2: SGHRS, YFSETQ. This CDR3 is CASSEGDGSPLHF. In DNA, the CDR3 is TGCGCCAGCAGCGAGGGGGACGGATCACCCCTCCACTTT.

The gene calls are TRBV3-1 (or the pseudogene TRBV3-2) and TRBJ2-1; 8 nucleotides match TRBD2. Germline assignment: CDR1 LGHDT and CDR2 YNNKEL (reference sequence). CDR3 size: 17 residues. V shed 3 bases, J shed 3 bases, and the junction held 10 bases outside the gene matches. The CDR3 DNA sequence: TGTGCCAGCAGCCACGTTCGCGGGGGGCTAAACTACAATGAGCAGTTCTTC. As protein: CASSHVRGGLNYNEQFF.

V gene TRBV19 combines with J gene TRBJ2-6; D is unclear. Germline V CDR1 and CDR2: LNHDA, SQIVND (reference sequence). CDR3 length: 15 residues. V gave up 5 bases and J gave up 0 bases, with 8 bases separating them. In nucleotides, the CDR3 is TGTGCCAGTAGTCGGGCTGACTCTGGGGCCAACGTCCTGACTTTC. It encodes CASSRADSGANVLTF. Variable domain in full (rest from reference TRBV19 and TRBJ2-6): DGGITQSPKYLFRKEGQNVTLSCEQNLNHDAMYWYRQDPGQGLRLIYYSQIVNDFQKGDIAEGYSVSREKKESFPLTVTSAQKNPTAFYLCASSRADSGANVLTFGAGSRLTVL.

CDR3 coding DNA: TGTGCCAGCAGCTTAACTCTTTTGGGACAGGGGAATGAAAAACTGTTTTTT. Amino acids: CASSLTLLGQGNEKLFF. This sequence joins TRBV7-9 and TRBJ1-4; TRBD1 matches at 10 bases. This CDR3 comprises 17 residues. V trimming: 2 bases; J trimming: 5 bases; junction bases outside the gene matches: 8. Germline V gene sequence: CDR1 SEHNR, CDR2 FQNEAQ (reference sequence).

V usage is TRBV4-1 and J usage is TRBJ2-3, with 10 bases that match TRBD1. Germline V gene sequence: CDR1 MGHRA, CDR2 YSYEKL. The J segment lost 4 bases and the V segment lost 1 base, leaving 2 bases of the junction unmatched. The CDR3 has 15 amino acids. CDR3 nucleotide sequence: TGCGCCAGCAGCCAAGCGACAGGGGGCGCAGATACGCAGTATTTT. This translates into CASSQATGGADTQYF.

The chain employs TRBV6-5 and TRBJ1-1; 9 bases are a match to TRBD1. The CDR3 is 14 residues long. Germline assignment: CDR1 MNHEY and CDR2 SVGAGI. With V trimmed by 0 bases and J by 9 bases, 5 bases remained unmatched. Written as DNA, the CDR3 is TGTGCCAGCAGTTACTCTTTGGGACAGGGCAAAGCTTTCTTT. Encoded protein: CASSYSLGQGKAFF.

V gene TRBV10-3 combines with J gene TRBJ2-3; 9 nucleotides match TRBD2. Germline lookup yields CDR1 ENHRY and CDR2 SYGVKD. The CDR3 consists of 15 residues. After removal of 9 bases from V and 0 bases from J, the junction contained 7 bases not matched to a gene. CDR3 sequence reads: CAISSGATSTDTQYF. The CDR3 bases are TGTGCCATTTCTAGCGGGGCCACTAGCACAGATACGCAGTATTTT.

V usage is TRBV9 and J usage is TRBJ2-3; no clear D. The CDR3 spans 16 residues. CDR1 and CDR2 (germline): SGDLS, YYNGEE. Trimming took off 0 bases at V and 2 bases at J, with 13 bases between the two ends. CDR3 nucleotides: TGTGCCAGCAGCGTAGCACCGCACAAACCCACAGATACGCAGTATTTT. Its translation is CASSVAPHKPTDTQYF.

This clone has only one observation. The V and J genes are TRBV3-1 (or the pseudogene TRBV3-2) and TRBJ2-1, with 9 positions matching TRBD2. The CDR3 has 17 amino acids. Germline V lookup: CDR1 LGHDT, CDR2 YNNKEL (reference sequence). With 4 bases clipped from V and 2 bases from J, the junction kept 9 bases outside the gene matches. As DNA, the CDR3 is TGTGCCAGCAGCCCAAACATGAGCGGGGGGACCTACAATGAGCAGTTCTTC. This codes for CASSPNMSGGTYNEQFF.